The 15 T cell receptor beta chains below were found in one sample sequenced in a study of long-term antiretroviral therapy in people with HIV. A v3.0 immunoSEQ assay was performed at survey level. The table came from immunoSEQ multiplex PCR; TCRdb's copy has only in-frame clones and leaves some out. This repertoire shows approximately 26,000 clones, 85% found once; its top ten account for approximately 10%. Sequenced material: unsorted PBMCs, taken 2.3 years after starting antiretroviral therapy. These receptor sequences come from a man aged 35 to 55 with HIV.

This sequence joins TRBV10-3 and TRBJ2-7, with 9 bases aligning to TRBD1. The CDR3 length is 14 residues. Per the germline V gene, CDR1 is ENHRY and CDR2 is SYGVKD. V dropped 9 bases and J dropped 0; count of bases not matched to a gene: 6. The CDR3 here is CAIGDRASSYEQYF. The CDR3 nucleotides are TGTGCCATAGGGGACAGGGCGAGCTCCTACGAGCAGTACTTC.

This clone was seen just once. The chain uses TRBV9 and TRBJ1-2; possible D gene TRBD1, 5 bases. Trimming stripped 2 bases from V and 2 bases from J, with 10 bases between. Germline V gives CDR1 SGDLS, CDR2 YYNGEE. This CDR3 is built from 14 residues. DNA of the CDR3: TGTGCCAGCAGCGTCGGGGGAGTCAACTATGGCTACACCTTC. Translating it yields CASSVGGVNYGYTF. The variable domain in full, with the rest retrieved from reference TRBV9 and TRBJ1-2, is DSGVTQTPKHLITATGQRVTLRCSPRSGDLSVYWYQQSLDQGLQFLIQYYNGEERAKGNILERFSAQQFPDLHSELNLSSLELGDSALYFCASSVGGVNYGYTFGSGTRLTVV.

The rearrangement joins TRBV9 to TRBJ2-1; D is undetermined. Germline loops: CDR1 SGDLS, CDR2 YYNGEE. The CDR3 loop spans 15 amino acids. Trimming took 4 bases from V and 5 from J, leaving 16 bases between them. The CDR3 DNA reads TGTGCCAGCAGCATCCGGTTAGACATAAACAATGAGCAGTTCTTC. It yields the protein CASSIRLDINNEQFF.

V and J are TRBV11-2 and TRBJ1-3, with D uncertain. The V end lost 2 bases, the J end lost 0 bases, and 14 bases lay between the germline ends. The CDR3 runs 17 residues. Germline V gene data show CDR1 as SGHAT and CDR2 as FQNNGV. CDR3 DNA sequence: TGTGCCAGCAGCTTATTATTAGGCTCGGGCTCTGGAAACACCATATATTTT. It translates to CASSLLLGSGSGNTIYF.

This clone was counted a single time. The chain couples TRBV19 to TRBJ2-5; a weak D match, TRBD1 (6 bases). Trimming removed 4 bases at V and 1 base at J, with 13 bases between. The CDR3 spans 15 residues. The germline V gene has CDR1 LNHDA and CDR2 SQIVND (reference sequence). In DNA form, the CDR3 reads TGTGCCAGTAGTACTCGACAGGTCCGCCAAGAGACCCAGTACTTC. Encoded protein: CASSTRQVRQETQYF.

J is TRBJ2-7 and V is TRBV19; the D gene could be TRBD1 or TRBD2 (5 bases each). Germline V CDR1 and CDR2: LNHDA, SQIVND (reference sequence). V was trimmed by 7 bases and J by 0 bases, leaving 13 bases between them. The CDR3 runs 14 residues. CDR3 residues: CASKAKGSSYEQYF. In DNA, the CDR3 is TGTGCCAGTAAGGCGAAGGGGAGCTCCTACGAGCAGTACTTC.

V is TRBV19 and J is TRBJ2-1, with D unresolved. Trimming shortened V by 3 bases and J by 8 bases, and 11 bases separated the two germline ends. From germline, CDR1 is LNHDA and CDR2 SQIVND (reference sequence). CDR3 length: 13 amino acids. The CDR3 DNA reads as TGTGCCAGTAGTATGCAAACAGCGTATGAGCAGTTCTTC. This encodes CASSMQTAYEQFF.

The chain is built from TRBV11-2 and TRBJ2-7; 10 bases map to TRBD2. This CDR3 is 17 amino acids long. Per the germline V gene, CDR1 is SGHAT and CDR2 is FQNNGV. With 0 bases clipped from V and 4 bases from J, the junction kept 9 bases outside the gene matches. The CDR3, as DNA: TGTGCCAGCAGCTTAGATTTTGGGCTAGCGGGAGATTACGAGCAGTACTTC. It codes for CASSLDFGLAGDYEQYF.

The chain employs TRBV19 and TRBJ2-4; tentative D call: TRBD2 (5 bases). The length of the CDR3 is 13 residues. V lost 6 bases and J 10 bases, leaving 16 bases between the germline ends. Per the germline V gene, CDR1 is LNHDA and CDR2 is SQIVND (reference sequence). CDR3 sequence reads: CASRPLVGDIQYF. The DNA of the CDR3 is TGTGCCAGTAGACCTCTGGTCGGGGATATTCAGTACTTC.

The rearrangement joins TRBV30 to TRBJ1-1, with D unclear. Germline V gene data show CDR1 as GTSNPN and CDR2 as SVGIG (reference sequence). Trimming shortened V by 2 bases and J by 3 bases, and 10 bases separated the two germline ends. This CDR3 has 13 residues. Written as DNA, the CDR3 is TGTGCCTGGAGTCTCAACTGGGACACTGAAGCTTTCTTT. Amino acid sequence: CAWSLNWDTEAFF.

This chain joins TRBV29-1 and TRBJ2-2, with D possibly matching TRBD2 (6 bases). The CDR3 is 14 amino acids. CDR1 and CDR2 (germline): SQVTM, ANQGSEA. V was cut by 3 bases and J by 0 bases, with 8 bases left in between. Written as DNA, the CDR3 is TGCAGCGTTGATCCGGGGGCGAACACCGGGGAGCTGTTTTTT. This encodes CSVDPGANTGELFF.

This chain uses TRBV7-9 with TRBJ2-3; D not certain. The CDR3 length is 12 residues. V lost 3 bases and J 3 bases, leaving 4 bases between the germline ends. Germline lookup yields CDR1 SEHNR and CDR2 FQNEAQ (reference sequence). The CDR3 sequence: CASSFSTDTQYF. The CDR3 DNA sequence: TGTGCCAGCAGCTTCTCGACAGATACGCAGTATTTT. The variable domain in full, completed from reference TRBV7-9 and TRBJ2-3, reads DTGVSQNPRHKITKRGQNVTFRCDPISEHNRLYWYRQTLGQGPEFLTYFQNEAQLEKSRLLSDRFSAERPKGSFSTLEIQRTEQGDSAMYLCASSFSTDTQYFGPGTRLTVL.

The chain employs TRBV6-6 and TRBJ2-7; 9 positions match TRBD1. The germline gives CDR1 MNHNY, CDR2 SVGAGI (reference sequence). CDR3 length equals 16 residues. Germline trimming cut 4 bases from V and 0 bases from J; bases unmatched to any gene: 7. The CDR3, as DNA: TGTGCCAGCAGTTCCGAACAGGGGGCCGCCTCCTACGAGCAGTACTTC. It specifies CASSSEQGAASYEQYF.

The chain recombines TRBV2 with TRBJ2-7, with D possibly matching TRBD1 (6 bases). V lost 2 bases, J lost 2 bases, and 13 bases lay in between. Germline CDR1 SNHLY, CDR2 FYNNEI. CDR3 length: 15 residues. The CDR3, as DNA: TGTGCCAGCAGTGAAACCACAGGGCCAACCTACGAGCAGTACTTC. Its translation is CASSETTGPTYEQYF.

This clone was observed a handful of times. Germline and junction disagree at one end, which may indicate a read error. This chain links TRBV13 with TRBJ1-5; D possibly corresponds to TRBD1 (6 bases). CDR3 length: 12 residues. The germline V gene has CDR1 PRHDT and CDR2 FYEKMQ (reference sequence). In DNA form, the CDR3 reads TGTGCCAGCAGTTTAGGGGGGCAGCCCCAGCATTTT. This codes for CASSLGGQPQHF.